The 29 T cell receptor beta chains below come from one sample, sequenced in a study of shared clonotypes between healthy human individuals. Profiling relied on immunoSEQ multiplex PCR, and the TCRdb table lists in-frame clones only, not all of them. The table lists approximately 1.9 million clones, 80% to 95% of them singletons. Naive CD8 cells lacked CD45RO, underwent positive selection for CCR7 and left out terminally differentiated effector memory CD45RA+ cells. The specimen was naive CD8+ T cells from PBMCs. The source of these receptors is a man between 18 and 29 years old in good health. Some clones in this sample may be carry-over from other donors' samples.

This clone was observed once. The chain recombines TRBV29-1 with TRBJ2-3; TRBD1 might be the D (5 bases). This CDR3 comprises 12 residues. Germline V gene lookup returns CDR1 SQVTM and CDR2 ANQGSEA. The CDR3 is CSAPQGTDTQYF. Here the CDR3 DNA reads TGCAGTGCTCCACAGGGCACAGATACGCAGTATTTT.

This chain links TRBV28 with TRBJ2-3, with D possibly matching TRBD2 (7 bases). The germline gives CDR1 MDHEN, CDR2 SYDVKM. The CDR3 runs 18 residues. Trimming cost V 3 bases and J 2 bases, with 21 bases left between them. The CDR3 coding sequence is TGTGCCAGCAGTTTCTCACGGGGGCTAGCGGAGATCACAGATACGCAGTATTTT. Translated: CASSFSRGLAEITDTQYF.

For the CDR3, the DNA is TGTGCCAGCAGCCGAACGAAATCGGGGAACGCCAAAAACATTCAGTACTTC. The encoded protein is CASSRTKSGNAKNIQYF. J is TRBJ2-4 and V is TRBV9; D is possibly TRBD2 (5 bases). Per the germline V gene, CDR1 is SGDLS and CDR2 is YYNGEE. With 4 bases removed from V and 1 base from J, the gap between germline ends came to 18 bases. The CDR3 spans 17 residues.

This chain connects TRBV21-1 to TRBJ1-2; the D call of TRBD1 is as the table states it, not checked on the DNA. TRBV21-1 is described as a pseudogene. The CDR3 is 15 residues long. CDR3 in amino acids: CASNPTDRFHYGYTF. The DNA of the CDR3 is TGTGCCAGCAATCCAACGGACAGGTTTCACTATGGCTACACCTTC.

This chain links TRBV28 with TRBJ1-1; D may be TRBD1 (5 bases). Looked up from germline, CDR1 is MDHEN and CDR2 is SYDVKM. Trimming shortened V by 6 bases and J by 7 bases, and 12 bases separated the two germline ends. The CDR3 loop spans 12 amino acids. The CDR3 loop is CASSDDSYEAFF. The CDR3 DNA reads as TGTGCCAGCAGCGACGACAGTTATGAAGCTTTCTTT.

The V and J genes are TRBV28 and TRBJ1-5, with D perhaps matching TRBD1 (5 bases). This CDR3 region has 16 residues. Germline lookup yields CDR1 MDHEN and CDR2 SYDVKM. V dropped 6 bases and J dropped 2 bases, with 17 bases sitting between them. CDR3 in DNA: TGTGCCAGCAGGCCAATCATATGGGGGGGCAATCAGCCCCAGCATTTT. It translates to CASRPIIWGGNQPQHF. The complete variable domain, with remaining parts taken from reference TRBV28 and TRBJ1-5, reads DVKVTQSSRYLVKRTGEKVFLECVQDMDHENMFWYRQDPGLGLRLIYFSYDVKMKEKGDIPEGYSVSREKKERFSLILESASTNQTSMYLCASRPIIWGGNQPQHFGDGTRLSIL.

The chain joins TRBV7-9 to TRBJ2-1; 8 nucleotides align to TRBD2. CDR1 is SEHNR, CDR2 FQNEAQ, per germline (reference sequence). This CDR3 has 14 residues. Trimming took 5 bases from V and 9 from J; bases not matched to a gene: 9. CDR3 DNA: TGTGCCAGCAGCCTCCCGGGACTAGGAGCTGAGCAGTTCTTC. It encodes CASSLPGLGAEQFF.

Details on this clone: The sample holds other DNA sequences that translate to the same CDR3. V usage is TRBV7-6 and J usage is TRBJ2-7; tentative D call: TRBD1 (5 bases). The V end was cut by 3 bases, the J end by 5 bases, with 8 bases between. There are 12 residues in the CDR3. Germline V lookup: CDR1 SGHVS, CDR2 FNYEAQ. The CDR3: CASSLGRDEQYF. CDR3 bases: TGTGCCAGCAGCTTGGGGCGCGACGAGCAGTACTTC.

V is TRBV28 and J is TRBJ2-7; TRBD2 might be the D (5 bases). V dropped 2 bases and J dropped 5 bases, with 10 bases sitting between them. The CDR3 is made up of 13 amino acids. From germline, CDR1 is MDHEN and CDR2 SYDVKM. The CDR3 DNA follows: TGTGCCAGCAGTTTAATCGCTAGCAACGAGCAGTACTTC. It yields the protein CASSLIASNEQYF.

The chain couples TRBV9 to TRBJ1-1; TRBD1 aligns across 9 bases. Germline CDR1 reads SGDLS; CDR2 reads YYNGEE. Trimming cost V 7 bases and J 3 bases; bases outside gene matches: 4. The CDR3 runs to 13 residues. Here the CDR3 DNA reads TGTGCCAGCGCGACAGGGGGGCACACTGAAGCTTTCTTT. It codes for CASATGGHTEAFF.

The CDR3 loop is CASTQGQDISYEQYF. The CDR3 DNA reads as TGTGCCAGCACACAAGGACAGGACATCTCCTACGAGCAGTACTTC. The chain couples TRBV11-2 to TRBJ2-7, with 7 bases lining up with TRBD1. This CDR3 is built from 15 residues. Trimming at V came to 7 bases and at J to 0 bases, leaving 9 bases not matched to a gene. The germline CDR1 and CDR2 sequences are SGHAT and FQNNGV.

J is TRBJ2-4 and V is TRBV25-1, with D tentatively TRBD1 or TRBD2 (5 bases each). The V end lost 3 bases, the J end lost 5 bases, and 14 bases lay between the germline ends. Germline lookup yields CDR1 MGHDK and CDR2 SYGVNS. The CDR3 spans 15 residues. The DNA of the CDR3 is TGTGCCAGCAGTGACTCCCGGGACGGCCAAAACATTCAGTACTTC. Its protein is CASSDSRDGQNIQYF.

This clone appeared once. The J gene is TRBJ2-5, the V gene TRBV9; D possibly uses TRBD1 or TRBD2 (5 bases each). CDR1 is SGDLS, CDR2 YYNGEE, per germline. CDR3 length: 15 amino acids. V was pared by 0 bases and J by 5 bases, with 14 bases between. The CDR3 region has the DNA TGTGCCAGCAGCGTAGGAGGGGCGATGGTTGAGACCCAGTACTTC. It is translated as CASSVGGAMVETQYF.

The V and J genes are TRBV5-1 and TRBJ1-4, with 9 nucleotides matching TRBD1. The germline gives CDR1 SGHRS, CDR2 YFSETQ. V lost 2 bases to trimming and J lost 8 bases; unmatched junction nucleotides: 13. The CDR3 is 17 residues long. The CDR3 loop is CASSFATAGTGSEKLFF. DNA of the CDR3: TGCGCCAGCAGCTTTGCCACCGCCGGGACAGGGTCCGAAAAACTGTTTTTT.

The chain links TRBV11-2 to TRBJ2-7; D may be TRBD1 (6 bases). Between the trimmed V and J ends, which lost 1 base and 2 bases, there was a span of 21 bases. Germline V gene lookup returns CDR1 SGHAT and CDR2 FQNNGV. The CDR3 totals 18 residues. CDR3 sequence: CASSLGGGVYGQTYEQYF. The CDR3 DNA is TGTGCCAGCAGCTTAGGGGGTGGCGTCTACGGACAGACCTACGAGCAGTACTTC.

For this clone: Additional DNA sequences in this sample encode the identical CDR3. The genes are TRBV4-1 and TRBJ2-7; TRBD1 aligns across 7 bases. Per the germline V gene, CDR1 is MGHRA and CDR2 is YSYEKL. V shed 1 base and J 0 bases; nucleotides not matched to a gene: 3. The CDR3 spans 15 residues. The CDR3 bases are TGCGCCAGCAGCCAAGGACAGGGTAGCTCCTACGAGCAGTACTTC. Translated, it gives CASSQGQGSSYEQYF.

This chain connects TRBV5-6 to TRBJ1-5, with 8 bases identical to TRBD1. Germline CDR1 reads SGHDT; CDR2 reads YYEEEE. The CDR3 sequence is 15 residues long. Trimming took 0 bases from V and 6 from J; bases not matched to a gene: 5. Here the CDR3 DNA reads TGTGCCAGCAGCTTGGGCGCACAGGGGGTTCAGCCCCAGCATTTT. Protein sequence: CASSLGAQGVQPQHF.

This chain connects TRBV4-3 to TRBJ2-5, with a possible D match to TRBD2 (6 bases). CDR3 length: 17 residues. V shed 0 bases and J shed 0 bases, with 14 bases lying between them. Germline CDR1 is LGHNA and CDR2 is YSLEER. The CDR3 spells CASSQDRSLAYQETQYF. The CDR3 bases are TGCGCCAGCAGCCAAGATCGGTCCCTAGCGTACCAAGAGACCCAGTACTTC.

CDR3 loop: CASSTFGTINEQFF. The CDR3 DNA is TGTGCCAGCAGCACATTTGGGACTATCAATGAGCAGTTCTTC. The chain uses TRBV25-1 and TRBJ2-1, with TRBD2 matching over 7 bases. The CDR3 has 14 amino acids. V was pared by 6 bases and J by 6 bases, with 8 bases of the junction left unmatched. The germline V gene has CDR1 MGHDK and CDR2 SYGVNS.

In its sample, this clone was seen once. V is TRBV27 and J is TRBJ2-7, with 11 bases matching TRBD2. Losses at the gene ends were 2 bases for V and 6 bases for J; bases not matched to a gene: 3. CDR3 length: 14 residues. Germline-derived CDR1 and CDR2 are MNHEY and SMNVEV (reference sequence). The CDR3 DNA sequence: TGTGCCAGCAGTTTAACTAGCGGGAGCCCCGAGCAGTACTTC. It is translated as CASSLTSGSPEQYF.

The chain joins TRBV14 to TRBJ2-1; D not certain. The CDR3 has 15 amino acids. The ends were cut back, 1 base at V and 8 bases at J, with 15 bases in the middle. CDR1 is SGHDN and CDR2 is FVKESK in the germline V gene. CDR3 region: CASSQGESSWDEQFF. Here the CDR3 DNA reads TGTGCCAGCAGCCAAGGAGAATCTTCTTGGGATGAGCAGTTCTTC. The full variable domain, with the rest looked up from reference TRBV14 and TRBJ2-1, is EAGVTQFPSHSVIEKGQTVTLRCDPISGHDNLYWYRRVMGKEIKFLLHFVKESKQDESGMPNNRFLAERTGGTYSTLKVQPAELEDSGVYFCASSQGESSWDEQFFGPGTRLTVL.

Turning to this clone: Other DNA sequences in the sample encode the same CDR3. The chain has TRBV4-1 and TRBJ1-1; possibly TRBD1 for D (6 bases). This CDR3 has 14 residues. Germline V CDR1 and CDR2: MGHRA, YSYEKL. The V and J ends lost 1 base and 3 bases respectively, with 9 bases between them. The CDR3 nucleotides read TGCGCCAGCAGCCAAGGGCAGGGGTACACTGAAGCTTTCTTT. This gives the protein CASSQGQGYTEAFF.

The chain combines TRBV13 with TRBJ2-5, with 10 positions matching TRBD2. The CDR3 runs to 14 residues. V was clipped by 5 bases and J by 4 bases; unmatched bases: 4. Per the germline V gene, CDR1 is PRHDT and CDR2 is FYEKMQ (reference sequence). The CDR3 nucleotides read TGTGCCAGCAGCCTAGCGGGAGTGGCAGAGACCCAGTACTTC. This encodes CASSLAGVAETQYF. Using reference TRBV13 and TRBJ2-5 for the parts outside the CDR3, the full variable domain is AAGVIQSPRHLIKEKRETATLKCYPIPRHDTVYWYQQGPGQDPQFLISFYEKMQSDKGSIPDRFSAQQFSDYHSELNMSSLELGDSALYFCASSLAGVAETQYFGPGTRLLVL.

Points on this clone: Sequence at one end of the junction differs from germline and may be a read error. Distinct nucleotide sequences in the sample also encode this CDR3. The rearrangement links TRBV7-8 to TRBJ2-5, with TRBD2 as a possible D gene (5 bases). This CDR3 spans 13 amino acids. Germline CDR1 SGHVS, CDR2 FQNEAQ. CDR3 nucleotide sequence: TGTGCCAGCAGCCTAGCTGGGGTAGAGACCCAGTACTTC. It is translated as CASSLAGVETQYF. The variable domain in full, with the rest retrieved from reference TRBV7-8 and TRBJ2-5, is GAGVSQSPRYKVAKRGQDVALRCDPISGHVSLFWYQQALGQGPEFLTYFQNEAQLDKSGLPSDRFFAERPEGSVSTLKIQRTQQEDSAVYLCASSLAGVETQYFGPGTRLLVL.

The chain links TRBV27 to TRBJ2-3, with unresolved D. CDR1 and CDR2 from the germline V gene are MNHEY and SMNVEV (reference sequence). V lost 5 bases and J 0 bases, leaving 6 bases between the germline ends. This CDR3 is 13 amino acids long. The CDR3: CASSTHSTDTQYF. Here the CDR3 DNA reads TGTGCCAGCAGTACGCACAGCACAGATACGCAGTATTTT.

Turning to this clone: This same CDR3 is encoded by further DNA sequences in the sample. The V gene is TRBV27, the J gene TRBJ1-4, with D possibly matching TRBD1 (5 bases). Germline CDR1 is MNHEY and CDR2 is SMNVEV (reference sequence). Between the trimmed V and J ends, which lost 3 bases and 5 bases, there was a span of 10 bases. There are 14 residues in the CDR3. The CDR3 sequence: CASSLIGGNEKLFF. The CDR3 nucleotides are TGTGCCAGCAGTTTGATTGGGGGGAATGAAAAACTGTTTTTT.

This clone was recorded once. As DNA, the CDR3 is TGTGCCAGTAGCTCAATGGGATCCAACACCGGGGAGCTGTTTTTT. Translation: CASSSMGSNTGELFF. The gene calls are TRBV19 and TRBJ2-2; D is uncertain. V was clipped by 6 bases and J by 2 bases, with 13 bases between them. Germline-derived CDR1 and CDR2 are LNHDA and SQIVND (reference sequence). There are 15 residues in the CDR3.

This clone was counted once. The V call is TRBV4-1, the J call TRBJ2-1; unclear D gene. Germline CDR1 is MGHRA and CDR2 is YSYEKL. This CDR3 comprises 13 residues. V was clipped by 2 bases and J by 10 bases, with 12 bases between them. The CDR3 DNA is TGCGCCAGCAGCCAACAAAGCGCGGAGGAGCAGTTCTTC. Its protein is CASSQQSAEEQFF.

The chain joins TRBV7-8 to TRBJ2-1, with 7 bases aligning to TRBD2. This CDR3 spans 15 amino acids. CDR1 is SGHVS and CDR2 is FQNEAQ in the germline V gene. V shed 2 bases, J shed 4 bases, and the junction held 5 bases outside the gene matches. The CDR3 loop is CASSLTVGGYNEQFF. The CDR3, as DNA: TGTGCCAGCAGCTTAACGGTGGGAGGGTACAATGAGCAGTTCTTC.